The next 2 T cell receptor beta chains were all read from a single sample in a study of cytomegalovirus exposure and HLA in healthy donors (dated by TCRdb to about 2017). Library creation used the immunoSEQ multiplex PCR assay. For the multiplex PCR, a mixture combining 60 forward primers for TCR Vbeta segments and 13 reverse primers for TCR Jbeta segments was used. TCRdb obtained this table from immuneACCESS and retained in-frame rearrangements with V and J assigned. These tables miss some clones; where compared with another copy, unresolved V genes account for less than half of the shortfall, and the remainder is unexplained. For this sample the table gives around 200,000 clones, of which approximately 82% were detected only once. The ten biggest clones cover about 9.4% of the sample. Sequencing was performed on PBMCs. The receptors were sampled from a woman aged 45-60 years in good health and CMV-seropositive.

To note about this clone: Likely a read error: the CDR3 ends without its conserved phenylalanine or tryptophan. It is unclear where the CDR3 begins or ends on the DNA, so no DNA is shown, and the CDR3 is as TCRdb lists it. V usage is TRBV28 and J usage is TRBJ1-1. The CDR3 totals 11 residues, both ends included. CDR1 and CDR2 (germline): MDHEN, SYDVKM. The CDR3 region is CASSSDGPAGI.

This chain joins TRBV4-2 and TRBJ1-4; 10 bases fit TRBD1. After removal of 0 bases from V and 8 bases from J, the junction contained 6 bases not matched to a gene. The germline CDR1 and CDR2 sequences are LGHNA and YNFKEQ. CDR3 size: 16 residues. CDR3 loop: CASSQDLDRGHEKLFF. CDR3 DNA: TGTGCCAGCAGCCAAGACCTAGACAGGGGGCACGAAAAACTGTTTTTT.